This T cell receptor beta chain emerged from a study of shared clonotypes between healthy human individuals. The overall study: The donor pool was made up of a couple of women and a few men aged 18 to 49. Study findings and constraints: Investigators collected only blood, and repertoires in tissues likely differ. Shared clonotypes: about 5% naive CD4, roughly 3.5% naive CD8, about 2.4% memory CD4, 0.35% to 0.5% memory CD8.

Terminally differentiated effector memory CD45RA+ cells were excluded by CCR7 positive selection of CD45RO-negative cells. The germline V and J ends were trimmed by 2 bases and 3 bases, with 9 bases remaining between them. CDR1 is SGDLS and CDR2 is YYNGEE in the germline V gene. This CDR3 has 13 amino acids. In this sample, this clone turned up once. Its antigen is unidentified. Deep level was the assay's run setting. Assay: immunoSEQ multiplex PCR; the TCRdb copy retains only in-frame clones and omits some. The table has around 550,000 clones, about 95% seen once. This TCR derives from a woman between 25 and 40 years old in good health. The chain links TRBV9 to TRBJ2-7; D not certain. The sample comprised naive CD8+ T cells sorted from blood. The DNA of the CDR3 is TGTGCCAGCAGCGTCAATGTGGACTACGAGCAGTACTTC. It is translated as CASSVNVDYEQYF.